The T cell receptor beta chain described here comes from a study of blood T cell repertoires in COVID-19. Whole-study context: COVID-19 samples, acute and convalescent, were from the United States, Italy and Spain. T cells, B-cell-depleted T cells, or PBMCs provided the cDNA or gDNA that served as material.

Profiled with immunoSEQ multiplex PCR; TCRdb holds only in-frame clones, not every one. Among about 380,000 clones listed, approximately 81% were seen once. CDR3 length: 13 amino acids. The germline V and J ends were trimmed by 1 base and 4 bases, with 6 bases remaining between them. The germline gives CDR1 SGHAT, CDR2 FQNNGV. Source material: peripheral blood. This chain links TRBV11-2 with TRBJ2-3; perhaps TRBD2 as D (5 bases). The clonotype was recovered from a woman under 30 with acute or convalescent COVID-19. CDR3 DNA sequence: TGTGCCAGCAGCTTAGGGCGGGCAGATACGCAGTATTTT. Amino acids: CASSLGRADTQYF. Together with reference TRBV11-2 and TRBJ2-3, the CDR3 gives the full variable domain: EAGVAQSPRYKIIEKRQSVAFWCNPISGHATLYWYQQILGQGPKLLIQFQNNGVVDDSQLPKDRFSAERLKGVDSTLKIQPAKLEDSAVYLCASSLGRADTQYFGPGTRLTVL.